This is a list of T cell receptor beta chains from one sample in a study of follicular helper T cells after annual influenza vaccination. Repertoires were generated with immunoSEQ multiplex PCR, while TCRdb's copy carries only in-frame clones and drops some. The repertoire has under 15,000 clones, just under 80% of them found once; the top ten carry about 0.41%. This sample comprised CXCR5- memory CD4+ T cells sorted from blood, obtained on the day of influenza vaccination. These TCRs come from an adult who received the influenza vaccine. Both conserved end residues are part of each CDR3. A D gene is named only where the DNA matches it firmly. Size values are once, few and many counts, or a class for expanded clones, and some rows have none.

V gene,clone size,J gene,D gene,CDR3 protein,CDR3 DNA
TRBV4-1,NA,TRBJ2-3,NA,CASSQEGKYQIADTQYF,TGCGCCAGCAGCCAAGAAGGTAAGTACCAAATTGCAGATACGCAGTATTTT
TRBV5-4,NA,TRBJ1-6,NA,CASSLGMDGGSPLHF,TGTGCCAGCAGCTTGGGGATGGACGGCGGATCTCCCCTCCACTTT
TRBV10-2,NA,TRBJ2-3,TRBD2,CASSESRLAGGLGSTDTQYF,TGCGCCAGCAGTGAGTCGAGACTAGCGGGGGGGCTCGGGAGCACAGATACGCAGTATTTT
TRBV5-1,NA,TRBJ2-5,TRBD2,CASSTSGGITGETQYF,TGCGCCAGCAGCACCAGCGGGGGAATAACGGGGGAGACCCAGTACTTC
TRBV6-1,NA,TRBJ2-4,NA,CASSEQTVAKNIQYF,TGTGCCAGCAGTGAACAAACAGTAGCCAAAAACATTCAGTACTTC
TRBV7-2,NA,TRBJ1-2,NA,CASSLMAAYGYTF,TGTGCCAGCAGCTTAATGGCAGCCTATGGCTACACCTTC
TRBV5-1,NA,TRBJ1-2,NA,CASSLTQRNDGYTF,TGCGCCAGCAGCTTAACTCAGAGGAACGATGGCTACACCTTC
TRBV7-6,NA,TRBJ2-3,TRBD1,CASSRRPGQSTDTQYF,TGTGCCAGCAGCCGCAGACCGGGACAGTCCACAGATACGCAGTATTTT
TRBV2,NA,TRBJ2-3,NA,CASRERSDTQYF,TGTGCCAGCAGGGAAAGATCAGATACGCAGTATTTT
TRBV5-1,once,TRBJ2-7,NA,CASSFDSYEQYF,TGCGCCAGCAGCTTCGACTCCTACGAGCAGTACTTC
TRBV5-1,once,TRBJ2-7,NA,CASSLDYEQYF,TGCGCCAGCAGCTTGGATTACGAGCAGTACTTC
TRBV10-2,NA,TRBJ2-1,TRBD2,CASSFAGGPNEQFF,TGCGCCAGCAGTTTTGCGGGGGGGCCCAATGAGCAGTTCTTC
TRBV10-3,NA,TRBJ2-7,NA,CAISGGQGTTYEQYF,TGTGCCATCAGTGGCGGGCAGGGGACCACCTACGAGCAGTACTTC
TRBV6-5,NA,TRBJ2-7,TRBD1,CASRIGQGSYEQYF,TGTGCCAGCAGAATTGGACAGGGGTCCTACGAGCAGTACTTC
TRBV5-5,NA,TRBJ2-2,NA,CASSLVRSHTGELFF,TGTGCCAGCAGCTTGGTGCGGTCCCACACCGGGGAGCTGTTTTTT
TRBV6-5,NA,TRBJ1-2,TRBD1,CASSYTDRRGDGYTF,TGTGCCAGCAGTTACACGGACAGGAGAGGGGATGGCTACACCTTC
TRBV6-1,NA,TRBJ1-2,TRBD1,CASSGTGYGYTF,TGTGCCAGCAGTGGGACAGGGTACGGCTACACCTTC
TRBV18,NA,TRBJ2-5,NA,CASSPLAAEAETQYF,TGTGCCAGCTCACCACTGGCCGCTGAGGCAGAGACCCAGTACTTC
TRBV5-4,NA,TRBJ2-1,TRBD1,CASSPPDRVGNEQFF,TGTGCCAGCAGCCCACCCGACAGGGTAGGCAATGAGCAGTTCTTC
TRBV6-1,few,TRBJ2-7,NA,CASRERVGLTTEQYF,TGTGCCAGCAGAGAGCGGGTGGGCCTCACCACCGAGCAGTACTTC
TRBV7-8,NA,TRBJ1-2,NA,CASSLDPTDNGYTF,TGTGCCAGCAGCTTAGATCCGACAGACAATGGCTACACCTTC
TRBV9,NA,TRBJ1-2,NA,CASSPWGFTNYGYTF,TGTGCCAGCAGTCCTTGGGGCTTTACTAACTATGGCTACACCTTC
TRBV2,NA,TRBJ1-1,NA,CASSEPYFRVRYTEAFF,TGTGCCAGCAGTGAACCTTACTTCAGGGTCCGATACACTGAAGCTTTCTTT
TRBV19,NA,TRBJ2-6,NA,CASSIQGPAAGTGANVLTF,TGTGCCAGTAGTATCCAAGGTCCCGCGGCGGGTACTGGGGCCAACGTCCTGACTTTC
TRBV6-5,NA,TRBJ1-5,NA,CASSYSSADQPQHF,TGTGCCAGCAGTTACTCCTCGGCTGATCAGCCCCAGCATTTT